This is a list of T cell receptor beta chains from one sample in a study of T cell changes during pregnancy in multiple sclerosis. Sequencing used immunoSEQ multiplex PCR; TCRdb keeps in-frame clones, though not all of them. This sample carries fewer than 110,000 clones, less than 95% of them seen once, and the ten largest clones take less than 0.85%. This material consisted of peripheral blood, taken in the third trimester of pregnancy. Receptors were obtained from a female donor in good health, enrolled as a control in a pregnancy study. CDR3s leave out the opening cysteine and the closing phenylalanine or tryptophan. The size of a clone is reported for some rows only, either as once, few or many, or as a class for expanded clones.

v_call,j_call,clone_size,cdr3_aa
TRBV5-1,TRBJ2-2,NA,ASSLAGDYTGELF
TRBV19,TRBJ1-6,NA,ASSEQIRNSPLH
TRBV5-1,TRBJ1-1,NA,ASRTSDRGRTFHRAF
TRBV19,TRBJ2-3,NA,ASSIGRRDTQY
TRBV4-1,TRBJ1-2,NA,ASSQEGQPRT
TRBV6-5,TRBJ2-7,once,ASSLQGSYEQY
TRBV7-3,TRBJ2-7,NA,ASSFDRDGYEQY
TRBV27,TRBJ2-7,NA,ASSFAGGYEQY
TRBV9,TRBJ2-5,NA,ASSARRVEGTQY
TRBV7-2,TRBJ2-2,NA,ASSSGGVTGELF
TRBV9,TRBJ2-1,NA,ASSVGARHNEQF
TRBV19,TRBJ1-1,NA,ASSITAENTEAF
TRBV18,TRBJ2-7,NA,ASSHRDSSYEQY
TRBV5-6,TRBJ2-7,NA,ASSLSDLAYEQY
TRBV7-2,TRBJ1-1,NA,ASSFGRGSTEAF
TRBV30,TRBJ1-6,NA,AWSGLNSPLH
TRBV7-2,TRBJ1-5,NA,ASSLGGAQPQH
TRBV7-3,TRBJ1-1,NA,ASSLTLTGNTEAF
TRBV2,TRBJ1-1,once,ASSGNRDRDFTNTEAF
TRBV30,TRBJ1-4,NA,ACNRGFGEKLF
TRBV6-5,TRBJ1-1,NA,ASSLDSLNTEAF
TRBV4-3,TRBJ1-1,NA,ASSHDRGGGTEAF
TRBV5-6,TRBJ2-2,NA,ASSAGDRAVLGELF
TRBV29-1,TRBJ1-2,NA,SVADGTNYGYT
TRBV11-3,TRBJ2-7,NA,ASSYRDREMEEQY
TRBV28,TRBJ2-1,NA,ASSDRVQQF
TRBV28,TRBJ1-2,NA,ASSSTGTYGYT
TRBV27,TRBJ1-5,NA,ASSSSINSNQPQH
TRBV27,TRBJ1-2,NA,ASHSGQAHYGYT
TRBV5-6,TRBJ2-7,once,ASSGDRGPYEQY
TRBV11-3,TRBJ1-1,NA,ASTLEAAQMNTEAF
TRBV7-2,TRBJ2-1,NA,ASSLDGGASNEQF
TRBV11-3,TRBJ2-3,NA,ASSTWAGADTQY
TRBV7-2,TRBJ2-4,NA,ASSPATGAAKNIQY
TRBV30,TRBJ1-2,NA,AWKQGVFGYT
TRBV30,TRBJ2-7,NA,AWMTPDRGFIDEQY
TRBV27,TRBJ1-2,NA,ASSLERGGYGYT
TRBV4-3,TRBJ1-2,NA,ASSPRSAPYGYT
TRBV5-6,TRBJ1-1,once,ASSGLGAGGNTEAF
TRBV6-5,TRBJ2-7,NA,ASSSRGGEQY